This T cell receptor (beta chain) was recorded in a study of cytomegalovirus exposure and HLA in healthy donors. It was with 60 Vbeta and 13 Jbeta primers that the PCR ran. Generated by immunoSEQ multiplex PCR, the TCRdb table keeps only in-frame clones and is missing some. The table has under 95,000 clones, roughly 80% seen once; the top ten hold under 2.5%. Regarding the study as a whole: Specific recognition of CMV antigens was confirmed in vitro for a few chains (all CMV-associated). Sequencing likely caused a cluster of highly shared sequence variants. Excluded were some V segments that proved indistinguishable, including TRBV6-2 and TRBV6-3.

Worth noting for this clone: No antigen is known for it.

V shed 5 bases and J shed 1 base, with 18 bases lying between them. There are 17 residues in the CDR3. The germline gives CDR1 LNHDA, CDR2 SQIVND (reference sequence). Sequenced: PBMCs. This TCR was sampled from a man aged 40-55 years in good health and CMV-seronegative. The chain has TRBV19 and TRBJ1-5; a possible D gene is TRBD1 (5 bases). This CDR3 reads CASSDRQRRSSNQPQHF. Here the CDR3 DNA reads TGTGCCAGTAGTGATCGACAGCGACGTAGCAGCAATCAGCCCCAGCATTTT.